This TCR beta chain is drawn from a study of OX40 agonist ivuxolimab in advanced cancers. Overall study context: Clinicians treated patients with ivuxolimab, an agonistic anti-OX40 (CD134) antibody. Partial responses were achieved by three patients: one hepatocellular carcinoma, two cutaneous melanoma.

TCRdb's table, derived via immunoSEQ multiplex PCR, lists solely in-frame clones and lacks some. Of about 46,000 clones in the sample, about nine tenths were seen once. CDR1 is SGHNT and CDR2 is YYREEE in the germline V gene (reference sequence). This CDR3 contains 16 residues. The junction had 6 bases not matched to a gene; V was cut back by 0 bases and J by 5 bases. This receptor was identified in an adult with an advanced solid tumor such as melanoma, head and neck, liver or kidney cancer. The sample consisted of CD4+ or CD8+ T cells sorted from blood, taken in a trial of the OX40 agonist ivuxolimab. V and J are TRBV5-4 and TRBJ2-5; 11 bases align to TRBD2. The CDR3 DNA is TGTGCCAGCAGCTTGGTGGTAGCGGGAGGGCCCGAGACCCAGTACTTC. Translation gives CASSLVVAGGPETQYF. Variable domain in full (rest from reference TRBV5-4 and TRBJ2-5): ETGVTQSPTHLIKTRGQQVTLRCSSQSGHNTVSWYQQALGQGPQFIFQYYREEENGRGNFPPRFSGLQFPNYSSELNVNALELDDSALYLCASSLVVAGGPETQYFGPGTRLLVL.